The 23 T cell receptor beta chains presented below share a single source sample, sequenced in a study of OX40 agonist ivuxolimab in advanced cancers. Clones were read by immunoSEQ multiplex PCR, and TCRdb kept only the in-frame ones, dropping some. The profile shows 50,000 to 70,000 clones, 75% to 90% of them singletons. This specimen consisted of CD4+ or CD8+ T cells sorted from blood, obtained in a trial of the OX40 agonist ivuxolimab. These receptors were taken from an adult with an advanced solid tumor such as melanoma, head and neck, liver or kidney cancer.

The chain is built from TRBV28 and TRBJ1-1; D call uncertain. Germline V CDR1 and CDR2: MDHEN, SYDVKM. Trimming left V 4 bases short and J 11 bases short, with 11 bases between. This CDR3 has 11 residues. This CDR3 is CASSSQPRAFF. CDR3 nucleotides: TGTGCCAGCAGTTCCCAACCTCGGGCTTTCTTT.

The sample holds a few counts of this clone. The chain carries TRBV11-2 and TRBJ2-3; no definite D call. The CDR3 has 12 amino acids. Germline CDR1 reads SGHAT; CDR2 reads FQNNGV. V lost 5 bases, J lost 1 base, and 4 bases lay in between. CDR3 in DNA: TGTGCCAGCAGCCCCGGCACAGATACGCAGTATTTT. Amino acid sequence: CASSPGTDTQYF.

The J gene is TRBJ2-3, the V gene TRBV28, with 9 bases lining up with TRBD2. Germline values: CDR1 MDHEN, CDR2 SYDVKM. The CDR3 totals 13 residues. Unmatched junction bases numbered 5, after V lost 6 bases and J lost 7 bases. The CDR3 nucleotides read TGTGCCAGCAGCCCCGGGACTAGCCATACGCAGTATTTT. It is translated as CASSPGTSHTQYF.

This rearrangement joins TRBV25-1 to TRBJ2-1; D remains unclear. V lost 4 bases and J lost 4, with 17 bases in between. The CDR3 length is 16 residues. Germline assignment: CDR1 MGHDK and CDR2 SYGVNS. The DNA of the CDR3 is TGTGCCAGCAGTGGAACCACGGTCACCTTTTACAATGAGCAGTTCTTC. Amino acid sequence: CASSGTTVTFYNEQFF.

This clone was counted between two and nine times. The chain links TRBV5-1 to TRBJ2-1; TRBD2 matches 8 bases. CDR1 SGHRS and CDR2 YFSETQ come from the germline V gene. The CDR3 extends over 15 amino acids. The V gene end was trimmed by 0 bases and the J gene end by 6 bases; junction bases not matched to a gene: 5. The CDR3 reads CASSLVAGGLNEQFF. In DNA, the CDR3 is TGCGCCAGCAGCTTGGTTGCGGGGGGCCTCAATGAGCAGTTCTTC.

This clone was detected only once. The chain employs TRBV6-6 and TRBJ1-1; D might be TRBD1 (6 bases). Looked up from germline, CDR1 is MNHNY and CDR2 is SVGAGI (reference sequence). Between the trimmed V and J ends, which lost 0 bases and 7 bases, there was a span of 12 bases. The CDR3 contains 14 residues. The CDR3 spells CASSYSSGAIEAFF. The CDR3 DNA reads TGTGCCAGCAGTTACTCGTCGGGGGCGATTGAAGCTTTCTTT.

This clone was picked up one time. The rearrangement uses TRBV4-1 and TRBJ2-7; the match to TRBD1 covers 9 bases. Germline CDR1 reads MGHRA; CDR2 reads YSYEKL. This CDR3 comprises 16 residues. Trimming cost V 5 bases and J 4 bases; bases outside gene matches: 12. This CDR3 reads CASSGDRGRIGYEQYF. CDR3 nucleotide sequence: TGCGCCAGCAGCGGTGACAGGGGGAGGATAGGGTACGAGCAGTACTTC.

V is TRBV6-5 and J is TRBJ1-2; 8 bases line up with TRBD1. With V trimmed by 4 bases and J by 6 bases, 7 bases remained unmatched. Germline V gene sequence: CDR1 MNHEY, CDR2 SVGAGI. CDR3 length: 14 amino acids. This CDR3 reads CASSSTGQGNGYTF. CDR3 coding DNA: TGTGCCAGCAGTTCTACCGGACAGGGTAATGGCTACACCTTC.

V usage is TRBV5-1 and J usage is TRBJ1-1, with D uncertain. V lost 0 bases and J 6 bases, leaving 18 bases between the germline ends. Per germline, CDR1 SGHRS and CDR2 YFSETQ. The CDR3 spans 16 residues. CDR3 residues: CASSLEATQARPEAFF. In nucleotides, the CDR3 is TGCGCCAGCAGCTTGGAGGCGACGCAGGCTCGACCTGAAGCTTTCTTT.

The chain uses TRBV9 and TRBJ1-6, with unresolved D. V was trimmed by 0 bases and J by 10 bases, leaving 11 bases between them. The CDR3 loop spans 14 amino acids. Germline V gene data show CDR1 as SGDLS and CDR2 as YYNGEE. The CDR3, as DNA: TGTGCCAGCAGCGTAGTAACGGCGGGATCACCCCTCCACTTT. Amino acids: CASSVVTAGSPLHF. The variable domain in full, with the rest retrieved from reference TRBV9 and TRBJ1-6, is DSGVTQTPKHLITATGQRVTLRCSPRSGDLSVYWYQQSLDQGLQFLIQYYNGEERAKGNILERFSAQQFPDLHSELNLSSLELGDSALYFCASSVVTAGSPLHFGNGTRLTVT.

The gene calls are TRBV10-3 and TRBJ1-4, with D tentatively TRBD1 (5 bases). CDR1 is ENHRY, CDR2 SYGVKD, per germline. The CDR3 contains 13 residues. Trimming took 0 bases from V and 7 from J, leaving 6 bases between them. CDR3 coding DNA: TGTGCCATCAGTGAGTCGGGGGGTGAAAAACTGTTTTTT. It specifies CAISESGGEKLFF.

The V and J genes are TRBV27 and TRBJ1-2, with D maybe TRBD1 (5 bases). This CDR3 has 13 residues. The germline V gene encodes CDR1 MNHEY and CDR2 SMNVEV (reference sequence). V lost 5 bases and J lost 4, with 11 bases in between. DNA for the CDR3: TGTGCCAGCAGTCGACCGGGGGTCTATGGCTACACCTTC. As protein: CASSRPGVYGYTF.

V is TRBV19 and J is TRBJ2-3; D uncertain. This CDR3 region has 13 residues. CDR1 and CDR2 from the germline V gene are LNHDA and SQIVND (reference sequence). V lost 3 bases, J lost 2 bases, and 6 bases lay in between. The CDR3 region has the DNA TGTGCCAGTAGTATCCGGTACACAGATACGCAGTATTTT. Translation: CASSIRYTDTQYF.

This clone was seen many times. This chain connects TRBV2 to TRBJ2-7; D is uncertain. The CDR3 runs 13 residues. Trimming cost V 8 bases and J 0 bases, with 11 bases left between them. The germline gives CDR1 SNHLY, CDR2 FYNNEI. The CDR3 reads CASVRSSSYEQYF. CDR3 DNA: TGTGCCAGCGTCAGGAGTAGCTCCTACGAGCAGTACTTC.

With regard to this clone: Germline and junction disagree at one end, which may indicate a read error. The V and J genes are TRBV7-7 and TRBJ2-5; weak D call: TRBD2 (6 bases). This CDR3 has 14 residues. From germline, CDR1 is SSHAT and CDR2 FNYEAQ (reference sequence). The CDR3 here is CASRAPGESQTQYF. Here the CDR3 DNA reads TGTGCTAGCAGGGCCCCGGGGGAATCACAGACCCAGTACTTC. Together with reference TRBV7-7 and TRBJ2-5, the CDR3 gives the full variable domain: GAGVSQSPRYKVTKRGQDVTLRCDPISSHATLYWYQQALGQGPEFLTYFNYEAQPDKSGLPSDRFSAERPEGSISTLTIQRTEQRDSAMYRCASRAPGESQTQYFGPGTRLLVL.

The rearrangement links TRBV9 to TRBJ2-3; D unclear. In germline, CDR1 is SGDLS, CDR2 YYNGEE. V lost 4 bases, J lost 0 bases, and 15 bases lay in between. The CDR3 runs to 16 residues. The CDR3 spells CASSPDSGLSTDTQYF. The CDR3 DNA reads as TGTGCCAGCAGCCCAGACTCGGGCCTTAGCACAGATACGCAGTATTTT.

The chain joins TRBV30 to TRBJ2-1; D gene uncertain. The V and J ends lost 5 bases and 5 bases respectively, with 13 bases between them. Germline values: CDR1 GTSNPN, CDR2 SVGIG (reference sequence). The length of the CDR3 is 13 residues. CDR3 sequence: CAWRGSVHNEQFF. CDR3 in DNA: TGTGCCTGGCGAGGTTCCGTCCACAATGAGCAGTTCTTC.

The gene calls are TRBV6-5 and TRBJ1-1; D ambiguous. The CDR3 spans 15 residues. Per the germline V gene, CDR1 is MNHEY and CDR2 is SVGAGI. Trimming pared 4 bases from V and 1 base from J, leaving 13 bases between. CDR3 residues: CASSFAAWTNTEAFF. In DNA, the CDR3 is TGTGCCAGCAGTTTCGCCGCTTGGACGAACACTGAAGCTTTCTTT.

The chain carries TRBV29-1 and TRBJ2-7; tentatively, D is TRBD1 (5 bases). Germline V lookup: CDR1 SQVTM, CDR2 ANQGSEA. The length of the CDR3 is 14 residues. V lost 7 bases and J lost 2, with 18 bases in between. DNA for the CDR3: TGCAGCGCCCTCCGATCAGGGTCAGCCTACGAGCAGTACTTC. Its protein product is CSALRSGSAYEQYF.

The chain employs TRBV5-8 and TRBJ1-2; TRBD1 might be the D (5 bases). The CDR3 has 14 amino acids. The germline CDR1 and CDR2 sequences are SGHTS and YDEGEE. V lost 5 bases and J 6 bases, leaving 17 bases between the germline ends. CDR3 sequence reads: CASRKTTGSDGYTF. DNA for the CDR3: TGTGCCAGCAGAAAGACCACAGGATCCGATGGCTACACCTTC.

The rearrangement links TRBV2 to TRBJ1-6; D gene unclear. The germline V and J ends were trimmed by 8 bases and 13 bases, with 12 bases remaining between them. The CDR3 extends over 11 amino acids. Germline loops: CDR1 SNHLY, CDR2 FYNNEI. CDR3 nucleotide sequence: TGTGCCAGCTCTCAGGAGGCGCCCCTCCACTTT. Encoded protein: CASSQEAPLHF.

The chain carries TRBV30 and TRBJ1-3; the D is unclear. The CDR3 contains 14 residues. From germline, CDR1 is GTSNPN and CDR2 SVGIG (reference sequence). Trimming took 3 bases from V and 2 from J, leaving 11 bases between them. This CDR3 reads CAWSRTRTGNTIYF. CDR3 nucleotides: TGTGCCTGGAGCCGGACTCGGACTGGAAACACCATATATTTT.

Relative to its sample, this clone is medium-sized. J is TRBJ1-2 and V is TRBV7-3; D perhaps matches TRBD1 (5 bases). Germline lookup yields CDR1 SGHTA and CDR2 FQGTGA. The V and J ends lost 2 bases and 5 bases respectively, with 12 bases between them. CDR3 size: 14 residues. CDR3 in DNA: TGTGCCAGCAGCTTACTTCGACAGACGTATGGCTACACCTTC. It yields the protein CASSLLRQTYGYTF.